This TCR beta chain was documented in a study of T cells in Graves' hyperthyroidism and ophthalmopathy. A word on this clonotype: Its antigen remains unknown.

There were TCR beta CDR3 regions amplified from RNA transcripts. First-round RT-PCR of the TCR CDR3 relied on the HTBI primer set. One entry per CDR3 protein results from TCRdb running MiXCR on the multiplex PCR reads. The data hold hundreds of thousands of distinct CDR3 sequences, with around 13% observed a single time. There are 14 residues in the CDR3. Losses at the gene ends were 7 bases for V and 4 bases for J; bases not matched to a gene: 10. Germline CDR1 reads ENHRY; CDR2 reads SYGVKD. Hyperthyroidism had been newly diagnosed in patients aged 18 to 65, and its duration was under 2 months. Overall study findings and caveats: Among clonotypes expanded in thyroid above 0.001, most were also found in blood. Median prediction lead before ophthalmopathy onset was roughly 6 months with the model. From stable hyperthyroidism, ophthalmopathy was set apart by a 13 V-J model.

The specimen sequenced was blood. V is TRBV10-3 and J is TRBJ2-7; 7 bases are a match to TRBD2. This clonotype was sampled from a young woman with Graves' hyperthyroidism. This CDR3 reads CAITDAGAGYEQYF. The CDR3 DNA reads TGTGCCATCACCGATGCGGGAGCAGGGTACGAGCAGTACTTC.